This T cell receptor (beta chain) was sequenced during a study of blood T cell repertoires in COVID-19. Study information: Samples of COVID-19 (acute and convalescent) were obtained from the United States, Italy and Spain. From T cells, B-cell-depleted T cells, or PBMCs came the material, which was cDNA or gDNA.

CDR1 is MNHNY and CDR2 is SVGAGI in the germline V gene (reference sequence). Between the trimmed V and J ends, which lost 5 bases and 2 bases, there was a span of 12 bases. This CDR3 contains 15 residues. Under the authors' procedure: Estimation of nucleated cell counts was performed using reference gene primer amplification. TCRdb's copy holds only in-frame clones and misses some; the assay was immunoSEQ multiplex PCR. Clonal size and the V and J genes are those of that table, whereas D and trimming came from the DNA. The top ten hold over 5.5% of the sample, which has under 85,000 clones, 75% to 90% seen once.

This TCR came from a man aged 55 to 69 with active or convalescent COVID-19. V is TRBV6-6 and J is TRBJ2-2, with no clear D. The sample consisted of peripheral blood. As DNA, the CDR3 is TGTGCCAGCAGTCCCCCGGGTTCTAACACCGGGGAGCTGTTTTTT. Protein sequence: CASSPPGSNTGELFF.